The 14 T cell receptor beta chains below all came from one sample that was sequenced in a study of CXCR3-negative and CXCR3-positive naive CD8 T cells. Study conclusions and caveats: Naive cells positive for CXCR3 carried more hydrophobic TRB CDR3s than CXCR3-negative ones.

Antigen specificity for these receptors is unknown. Libraries were UMI-labeled 5' RACE TRB cDNA. TCRdb reprocessed the 5' RACE reads, keeping one entry per CDR3 protein, no DNA. Its table records some 130,000 distinct CDR3 sequences. Material for sequencing was naive CXCR3+ CD8+ T cells from blood. Subset here: CD45RO-CCR7+CD27+CD95- naive CD8+ T cells expressing CXCR3 (TNR3+). The receptors were sampled from a human donor in good health. Some clones in this sample may be carry-over from other donors' samples.

The rearrangement links TRBV3-1 to TRBJ2-7; TCRdb reports TRBD1, a call that lacks DNA to check it against. The V gene's germline CDR1 is LGHDT and CDR2 YNNKEL (reference sequence). This CDR3 spans 13 amino acids. CDR3 amino acids: CASSQVDSYEQYF.

V is TRBV29-1 and J is TRBJ1-4. This CDR3 spans 13 amino acids. Germline CDR1 reads SQVTM; CDR2 reads ANQGSEA. CDR3 sequence: CSVEGQPDEKLFF.

V is TRBV6-1 and J is TRBJ2-3. This CDR3 is built from 14 residues. The germline V gene has CDR1 MNHNS and CDR2 SASEGT. The CDR3 loop is CASTELSGADTQYF.

The CDR3 loop is CASSDAATYNEQFF. The chain carries TRBV10-2 and TRBJ2-1. This CDR3 region has 14 residues. Germline V CDR1 and CDR2: WSHSY, SAAADI.

The genes are TRBV9 and TRBJ1-6. Germline assignment: CDR1 SGDLS and CDR2 YYNGEE. This CDR3 has 14 amino acids. The CDR3 sequence is CASSSGGGNSPLHF. The complete variable domain, with remaining parts taken from reference TRBV9 and TRBJ1-6, reads DSGVTQTPKHLITATGQRVTLRCSPRSGDLSVYWYQQSLDQGLQFLIQYYNGEERAKGNILERFSAQQFPDLHSELNLSSLELGDSALYFCASSSGGGNSPLHFGNGTRLTVT.

J is TRBJ2-7 and V is TRBV6-2 or TRBV6-3; TCRdb selects TRBD2, and the lack of DNA leaves this call unchecked. CDR3 size: 16 residues. Per the germline V gene, CDR1 is MNHEY and CDR2 is SVGEGT. The CDR3 here is CASSSLAGAHLYEQYF.

The chain is built from TRBV25-1 and TRBJ1-1. Germline CDR1 reads MGHDK; CDR2 reads SYGVNS. This CDR3 has 12 residues. This CDR3 reads CASSDGWLEAFF.

The gene calls are TRBV19 and TRBJ2-1; TCRdb's D call of TRBD2 is untestable without DNA. CDR3 size: 15 residues. The V gene's germline CDR1 is LNHDA and CDR2 SQIVND (reference sequence). The chain's CDR3 is CASSLAGEGYNEQFF.

V usage is TRBV7-9 and J usage is TRBJ2-7; absent DNA, TCRdb's TRBD1 call cannot be checked. Germline CDR1 reads SEHNR; CDR2 reads FQNEAQ (reference sequence). The CDR3 is 14 residues long. CDR3 amino acids: CASSGGPQPYEQYF. Full variable domain (missing parts from reference TRBV7-9 and TRBJ2-7): DTGVSQNPRHKITKRGQNVTFRCDPISEHNRLYWYRQTLGQGPEFLTYFQNEAQLEKSRLLSDRFSAERPKGSFSTLEIQRTEQGDSAMYLCASSGGPQPYEQYFGPGTRLTVT.

The CDR3 spells CASSIRVEGTEAFF. The chain recombines TRBV19 with TRBJ1-1; the D gene TCRdb calls, TRBD1, cannot be checked with no DNA. CDR3 length: 14 amino acids. Germline V gene lookup returns CDR1 LNHDA and CDR2 SQIVND (reference sequence).

J is TRBJ1-6 and V is TRBV4-3. This CDR3 is built from 17 residues. The germline gives CDR1 LGHNA, CDR2 YSLEER. CDR3 residues: CASSQDVQDSYNSPLHF.

The gene calls are TRBV9 and TRBJ1-2; TCRdb names TRBD1, which stays unverified in the absence of DNA. Looked up from germline, CDR1 is SGDLS and CDR2 is YYNGEE. The CDR3 spans 15 residues. CDR3 sequence: CASSGPGTGLYGYTF.

The chain carries TRBV20-1 and TRBJ1-5; the TRBD1 assignment by TCRdb is unverifiable without DNA. CDR3 length: 16 amino acids. Germline lookup yields CDR1 DFQATT and CDR2 SNEGSKA (reference sequence). Here the CDR3 reads CSARVYRGLVNQPQHF.

The chain has TRBV11-2 and TRBJ2-1. CDR1 and CDR2 from the germline V gene are SGHAT and FQNNGV. This CDR3 region has 15 residues. The chain's CDR3 is CASSLAYGLYNEQFF.